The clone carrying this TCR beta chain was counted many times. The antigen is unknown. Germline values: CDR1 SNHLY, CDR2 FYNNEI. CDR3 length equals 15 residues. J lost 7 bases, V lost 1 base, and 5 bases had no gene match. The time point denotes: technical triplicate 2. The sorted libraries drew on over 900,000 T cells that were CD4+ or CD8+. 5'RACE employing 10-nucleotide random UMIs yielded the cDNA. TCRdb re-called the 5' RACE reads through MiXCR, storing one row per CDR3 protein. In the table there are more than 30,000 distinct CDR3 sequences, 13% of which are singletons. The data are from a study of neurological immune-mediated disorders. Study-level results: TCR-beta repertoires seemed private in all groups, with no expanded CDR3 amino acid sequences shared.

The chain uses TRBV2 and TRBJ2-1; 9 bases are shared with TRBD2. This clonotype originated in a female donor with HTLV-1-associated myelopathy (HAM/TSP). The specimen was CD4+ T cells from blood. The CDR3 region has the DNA TGTGCCAGCAGTGAAGGGGTAGCGGGGGTTAATGAGCAGTTCTTC. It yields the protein CASSEGVAGVNEQFF.